This passage covers 16 T cell receptor beta chains from one sample sequenced in a study of T cell clones after liver transplantation. This table comes from immunoSEQ multiplex PCR, and its TCRdb copy is limited to in-frame clones, with some not included. The sample includes about 45,000 clones, about 82% seen only once; the top ten take 2% to 2.5%. The specimen was CD4+ T cells from blood, collected 24 months after liver transplant. The receptors derive from a human patient who received a liver transplant. Some T cells may be graft donor cells.

The V and J genes are TRBV4-3 and TRBJ1-1; possible D gene TRBD1, 5 bases. With 4 bases removed from V and 0 bases from J, the gap between germline ends came to 9 bases. CDR3 length: 14 residues. Germline lookup yields CDR1 LGHNA and CDR2 YSLEER. CDR3 bases: TGCGCCAGCAGCCTGGGGGGGATGAACACTGAAGCTTTCTTT. Protein product: CASSLGGMNTEAFF.

The V gene is TRBV2, the J gene TRBJ1-2; D remains ambiguous. In germline, CDR1 is SNHLY, CDR2 FYNNEI. This CDR3 comprises 14 residues. With 2 bases removed from V and 3 bases from J, the gap between germline ends came to 10 bases. The CDR3 DNA reads as TGTGCCAGCAGTGAAACCTCGGGAGACTATGGCTACACCTTC. The encoded protein is CASSETSGDYGYTF.

This clone was recorded only once. The V and J genes are TRBV19 and TRBJ1-2, with unresolved D. Germline V gives CDR1 LNHDA, CDR2 SQIVND (reference sequence). There are 15 residues in the CDR3. Trimming shortened V by 5 bases and J by 4 bases, and 17 bases separated the two germline ends. The CDR3 coding sequence is TGTGCCAGTAGTTCAATCGATGTGAAGGGCTATGGCTACACCTTC. It specifies CASSSIDVKGYGYTF.

The J gene is TRBJ2-1, the V gene TRBV11-3; D unclear. Trimming removed 0 bases at V and 1 base at J, with 7 bases between. CDR3 size: 15 residues. Germline CDR1 reads SGHNT; CDR2 reads YENEEA. The CDR3, as DNA: TGTGCCAGCAGCTTAGATCGTGGGTCCTACAATGAGCAGTTCTTC. Residues: CASSLDRGSYNEQFF.

The rearrangement links TRBV5-1 to TRBJ2-1; 15 bases are shared with TRBD2. CDR3 length: 16 residues. The germline gives CDR1 SGHRS, CDR2 YFSETQ. After removal of 4 bases from V and 4 bases from J, the junction contained 3 bases not matched to a gene. The CDR3 sequence is CASSPGLAGGYNEQFF. Here the CDR3 DNA reads TGCGCCAGCAGCCCGGGACTAGCGGGAGGTTACAATGAGCAGTTCTTC.

The J gene is TRBJ2-1, the V gene TRBV9; TRBD2 matches 8 bases. The CDR3 covers 16 residues. J gave up 7 bases and V 0 bases, and 9 bases lay outside the gene matches. Germline V CDR1 and CDR2: SGDLS, YYNGEE. The CDR3 reads CASSVGPAGVPNEQFF. The CDR3 DNA follows: TGTGCCAGCAGCGTAGGTCCAGCGGGAGTCCCAAATGAGCAGTTCTTC.

The gene calls are TRBV2 and TRBJ2-2; TRBD2 matches at 8 bases. The CDR3 loop spans 15 amino acids. Germline trimming cut 6 bases from V and 3 bases from J; bases unmatched to any gene: 6. In germline, CDR1 is SNHLY, CDR2 FYNNEI. The CDR3 sequence is CASRTSAAYTGELFF. The CDR3 DNA reads TGTGCCAGCAGGACTAGCGCGGCTTACACCGGGGAGCTGTTTTTT.

The chain is built from TRBV11-1 and TRBJ2-4, with D perhaps TRBD1 (5 bases). V shed 5 bases and J shed 6 bases, with 14 bases lying between them. Germline V lookup: CDR1 SGHAT, CDR2 FQDESV (reference sequence). The CDR3 is made up of 14 amino acids. The CDR3 DNA follows: TGTGCCAGCAGCCCCCGCTGGGGCGGAAACATTCAGTACTTC. Translated, it gives CASSPRWGGNIQYF.

The chain has TRBV7-3 and TRBJ2-7; D perhaps matches TRBD1 (5 bases). Trimming left V 5 bases short and J 0 bases short, with 17 bases between. The germline gives CDR1 SGHTA, CDR2 FQGTGA. The CDR3 is 16 amino acids. CDR3 protein: CASSPDSGRSSYEQYF. As DNA, the CDR3 is TGTGCCAGCAGCCCCGACAGTGGAAGAAGCTCCTACGAGCAGTACTTC.

The chain couples TRBV21-1 to TRBJ2-5. TRBV21-1 is assigned pseudogene status. The CDR3 sequence is 17 residues long. The CDR3 region is CASSIYSNRGHQETQYF. CDR3 nucleotides: TGTGCCAGCAGCATCTATTCGAACAGAGGCCACCAAGAGACCCAGTACTTC.

The chain carries TRBV7-2 and TRBJ2-1; D unresolved. Per germline, CDR1 SGHTA and CDR2 FQGNSA. The CDR3 contains 12 residues. Trimming took off 5 bases at V and 7 bases at J, with 9 bases between the two ends. CDR3 DNA sequence: TGTGCCAGCAGCCCCCGACGAAATGAGCAGTTCTTC. Translating gives CASSPRRNEQFF.

In its sample, this clone was seen once. Other nucleotide sequences from this sample produce the same CDR3. V and J are TRBV2 and TRBJ1-2; D ambiguous. The CDR3 extends over 13 amino acids. Germline V gene sequence: CDR1 SNHLY, CDR2 FYNNEI. Trimming took 1 base from V and 8 from J, leaving 11 bases between them. CDR3 nucleotide sequence: TGTGCCAGCAGTGAAGGCAGAGTCCTGGGCTACACCTTC. As protein: CASSEGRVLGYTF.

The chain has TRBV18 and TRBJ2-3, with 10 bases identical to TRBD2. V was pared by 3 bases and J by 3 bases, with 0 bases of the junction left unmatched. The CDR3 covers 14 residues. Per germline, CDR1 KGHSH and CDR2 LQKENI. As DNA, the CDR3 is TGTGCCAGCTCACCGACTAGCGGGACAGATACGCAGTATTTT. The encoded protein is CASSPTSGTDTQYF.

As for this clone: At one end, the junction sequence differs from germline, possibly due to a read error. J is TRBJ2-1 and V is TRBV5-1; 7 bases are a match to TRBD2. Germline-derived CDR1 and CDR2 are SGHRS and YFSETQ. This CDR3 comprises 16 residues. The CDR3 nucleotides are TGCGCCAGCAACTTGGATAGGACTAGAGAATACAATGAGCAGTTCTTC. Protein product: CASNLDRTREYNEQFF.

V and J are TRBV6-4 and TRBJ2-7; D possibly corresponds to TRBD2 (6 bases). The CDR3 has 17 residues. Trimming took off 4 bases at V and 3 bases at J, with 22 bases between the two ends. From germline, CDR1 is MRHNA and CDR2 SNTAGT. This chain's CDR3 is CASSVRTGMAGNYEQYF. The CDR3 DNA is TGTGCCAGCAGTGTAAGAACTGGGATGGCGGGGAACTACGAGCAGTACTTC.

The rearrangement links TRBV19 to TRBJ1-2, with 8 bases aligning to TRBD1. Per germline, CDR1 LNHDA and CDR2 SQIVND (reference sequence). This CDR3 spans 14 amino acids. Trimming removed 4 bases from V and 3 bases from J; junction bases left unmatched: 4. DNA of the CDR3: TGTGCCAGTAGTAGCGGGACAGGATACTATGGCTACACCTTC. It codes for CASSSGTGYYGYTF.